The T cell receptor (beta chain) described here comes from a study of human T cells and chemical hapten exposure. Study-level background: Patients had diphenylcyclopropenone applied to the scalp weekly throughout the roughly 23-week study.

Germline values: CDR1 MNHNS, CDR2 SASEGT. This CDR3 is built from 14 residues. With respect to this clonotype: A read error may be the cause here, since a much bigger clone is one base away.

Per the authors' pipeline: From about 22,000 to 700,000 TCRs were found per sample, with a median of about 100,000. TCRdb re-called the RACE reads through MiXCR, storing one row per CDR3 protein. TCRdb, not the authors, supplied the V and J calls. Among some 84,000 distinct CDR3 sequences listed, around 8.8% were seen once. This sample's time point: pre-sensitization, week 0. Regarding treatment: therapeutic diphenylcyclopropenone sensitization with weekly scalp DPC. Blood draws came first, before each patch test. V gene TRBV6-1 combines with J gene TRBJ2-7, with a weak D call TRBD2 (5 bases). The source is a man aged 40-50 years with alopecia areata. Some clones in this sample may be carry-over from other donors' samples. The starting material was whole blood, obtained in connection with sensitization to the hapten diphenylcyclopropenone (DPC). CDR3 coding DNA: TGTGCCAGAAGTGAGGGCGTCGGAATATACGAGCAGTACTTC. Its translation is CARSEGVGIYEQYF.